The 25 T cell receptor beta chains below all came from one sample that was sequenced in a study of T cells expressing NK-cell markers. TCRdb re-called the 5' RACE reads and catalogs CDR3 proteins one per entry, DNA excluded. This table lists approximately 550,000 distinct CDR3 sequences. The sequenced sample was blood T cells: a sorted CD56 or NKG2C T cell subset, CD4+ or CD8+ T cells, or bulk PBMC T cells (not recorded which). All receptors derive from a man younger than 35 in good health.

V gene TRBV20-1 combines with J gene TRBJ2-7; as DNA is missing, the TRBD2 call by TCRdb cannot be tested. Germline lookup yields CDR1 DFQATT and CDR2 SNEGSKA (reference sequence). The CDR3 has 17 amino acids. CDR3 region: CSARDPPPSGETYEQYF.

The chain links TRBV2 to TRBJ2-4; TCRdb indicates TRBD1, and absent DNA this call remains unverified. The CDR3 is made up of 13 amino acids. Germline CDR1 is SNHLY and CDR2 is FYNNEI. CDR3 protein: CASSRGGFDIQYF.

This sequence joins TRBV7-8 and TRBJ2-5; TCRdb returns TRBD1, unconfirmable since there is no DNA. This CDR3 region has 14 residues. Per the germline V gene, CDR1 is SGHVS and CDR2 is FQNEAQ. The CDR3 reads CASTDSGTPKDQYF.

The rearrangement joins TRBV27 to TRBJ2-2; TCRdb indicates TRBD1, and absent DNA this call remains unverified. CDR3 length: 18 amino acids. Germline V gene data show CDR1 as MNHEY and CDR2 as SMNVEV (reference sequence). The CDR3 sequence: CASSYFFSGQGVTGELFF.

This chain joins TRBV10-3 and TRBJ2-3. The CDR3 is 11 amino acids. Germline values: CDR1 ENHRY, CDR2 SYGVKD. The CDR3 loop reads CAIAQADTQYF.

This chain connects TRBV6-1 to TRBJ2-7; TCRdb picks TRBD2, but there is no DNA to check that call. The CDR3 has 15 amino acids. Germline lookup yields CDR1 MNHNS and CDR2 SASEGT. The CDR3 reads CASSPSGPHPYEQYF.

The V call is TRBV18, the J call TRBJ1-2; without DNA, the TCRdb call of TRBD1 cannot be checked. Germline CDR1 and CDR2: KGHSH and LQKENI. This CDR3 is built from 14 residues. The CDR3 is CASSADRALLGYTF.

This chain uses TRBV6-1 with TRBJ1-6. The CDR3 runs to 14 residues. CDR1 and CDR2 from the germline V gene are MNHNS and SASEGT. CDR3 residues: CASILTGYNSPLHF.

This rearrangement joins TRBV7-9 to TRBJ2-5; there is no DNA to check the TCRdb D call of TRBD1. Per the germline V gene, CDR1 is SEHNR and CDR2 is FQNEAQ (reference sequence). The CDR3 loop spans 14 amino acids. The CDR3 loop is CASSWDSKQETQYF.

The chain joins TRBV20-1 to TRBJ2-4; TCRdb returns TRBD2, unconfirmable since there is no DNA. Germline values: CDR1 DFQATT, CDR2 SNEGSKA (reference sequence). This CDR3 has 17 amino acids. The chain's CDR3 is CSASSASGSLAKNIQYF.

The chain couples TRBV30 to TRBJ2-7; TCRdb outputs TRBD2, but without DNA this stays unchecked. Germline values: CDR1 GTSNPN, CDR2 SVGIG (reference sequence). This CDR3 region has 15 residues. CDR3 loop: CACRYRPGLGYEQYF.

This rearrangement joins TRBV20-1 to TRBJ2-1; TCRdb gives TRBD2 as the D gene, but with no DNA this cannot be confirmed. Per the germline V gene, CDR1 is DFQATT and CDR2 is SNEGSKA (reference sequence). CDR3 length equals 14 residues. Here the CDR3 reads CSASRTTTYNEQFF.

The CDR3 loop is CASKVLLAGDSYNEQFF. V and J are TRBV10-2 and TRBJ2-1. The V gene's germline CDR1 is WSHSY and CDR2 SAAADI. The CDR3 sequence is 17 residues long.

The chain combines TRBV28 with TRBJ2-7; there is no DNA to check the TCRdb D call of TRBD1. Per germline, CDR1 MDHEN and CDR2 SYDVKM. CDR3 length: 13 residues. CDR3 in amino acids: CASRDRVSFEQYF.

This chain uses TRBV27 with TRBJ2-4; there is no DNA to check the TCRdb D call of TRBD1. The germline CDR1 and CDR2 sequences are MNHEY and SMNVEV (reference sequence). The CDR3 has 15 amino acids. The chain's CDR3 is CASRPPGVAKNIQYF.

The chain uses TRBV12-3 or TRBV12-4 and TRBJ2-4. The CDR3 is 12 residues long. CDR3 residues: CASSTHYLIQYF.

The CDR3 loop reads CASSQGKTSGAQEQFF. V and J are TRBV3-1 and TRBJ2-1; checking the TCRdb D call of TRBD2 is not possible without DNA. Germline assignment: CDR1 LGHDT and CDR2 YNNKEL (reference sequence). This CDR3 is built from 16 residues.

The V call is TRBV7-9, the J call TRBJ2-7. This CDR3 has 14 residues. Germline loops: CDR1 SEHNR, CDR2 FQNEAQ (reference sequence). The CDR3 region is CASSVRKDNDEQYF. The full variable domain, in which reference TRBV7-9 and TRBJ2-7 provide the parts outside the CDR3, is DTGVSQNPRHKITKRGQNVTFRCDPISEHNRLYWYRQTLGQGPEFLTYFQNEAQLEKSRLLSDRFSAERPKGSFSTLEIQRTEQGDSAMYLCASSVRKDNDEQYFGPGTRLTVT.

The chain uses TRBV12-3 or TRBV12-4 and TRBJ1-2. The CDR3 extends over 13 amino acids. The CDR3: CASSKGGFYGYTF.

This rearrangement joins TRBV6-2 or TRBV6-3 to TRBJ2-4. The CDR3 sequence is 12 residues long. Germline V lookup: CDR1 MNHEY, CDR2 SVGEGT. CDR3 sequence reads: CASSYGLNIQYF.

This chain joins TRBV2 and TRBJ2-7; the D call from TCRdb, TRBD2, cannot be confirmed without DNA. CDR1 is SNHLY and CDR2 is FYNNEI in the germline V gene. The CDR3 is made up of 14 amino acids. The CDR3 region is CASSEVALAYEQYF.

CDR3 in amino acids: CASSPGQGVDEKLFF. This chain joins TRBV12-3 or TRBV12-4 and TRBJ1-4; the TCRdb call, TRBD1, lacks DNA for checking. The CDR3 sequence is 15 residues long.

V is TRBV4-3 and J is TRBJ2-2. Germline CDR1 reads LGHNA; CDR2 reads YSLEER. The CDR3 sequence is 16 residues long. CDR3 sequence: CASSQDINHLTGELFF.

The rearrangement uses TRBV5-4 and TRBJ2-7; TCRdb reports TRBD2, a call that lacks DNA to check it against. Per germline, CDR1 SGHNT and CDR2 YYREEE (reference sequence). The CDR3 runs 15 residues. This chain's CDR3 is CASSQAGGLPYEQYF. Full variable domain (rest looked up from reference TRBV5-4 and TRBJ2-7): ETGVTQSPTHLIKTRGQQVTLRCSSQSGHNTVSWYQQALGQGPQFIFQYYREEENGRGNFPPRFSGLQFPNYSSELNVNALELDDSALYLCASSQAGGLPYEQYFGPGTRLTVT.

The chain has TRBV5-4 and TRBJ2-7; TCRdb's D call, TRBD1, is unchecked because there is no DNA. This CDR3 has 16 residues. The germline gives CDR1 SGHNT, CDR2 YYREEE (reference sequence). The CDR3 reads CASSPGPGPDLYEQYF.